These 25 T cell receptor beta chains were sequenced from one sample in a study of T cell responses to AZD1222 COVID-19 vaccine. TCRdb's table, derived via immunoSEQ multiplex PCR, lists solely in-frame clones and lacks some. The sample has over 85,000 clones, more than 70% seen once. Sequencing used peripheral blood, obtained 28 days after the second AZD1222 dose. All receptors come from an adult who received the AZD1222 COVID-19 vaccine.

V and J are TRBV19 and TRBJ1-2, with a possible D match to TRBD1 (5 bases). Between the trimmed V and J ends, which lost 5 bases and 3 bases, there was a span of 13 bases. Per the germline V gene, CDR1 is LNHDA and CDR2 is SQIVND (reference sequence). There are 14 residues in the CDR3. This CDR3 reads CASSDAGWDYGYTF. The CDR3 bases are TGTGCCAGTAGTGATGCAGGGTGGGACTATGGCTACACCTTC. The whole variable domain, filled in from reference TRBV19 and TRBJ1-2, reads DGGITQSPKYLFRKEGQNVTLSCEQNLNHDAMYWYRQDPGQGLRLIYYSQIVNDFQKGDIAEGYSVSREKKESFPLTVTSAQKNPTAFYLCASSDAGWDYGYTFGSGTRLTVV.

The genes are TRBV6-5 and TRBJ1-1; 7 bases align to TRBD1. The V and J ends lost 7 bases and 6 bases, in that order; junction bases with no gene match: 11. CDR1 is MNHEY, CDR2 SVGAGI, per germline. This CDR3 is 14 amino acids long. In DNA, the CDR3 is TGTGCCAGCATTGTGACAGGGTATTTTGCTGAAGCTTTCTTT. Its protein is CASIVTGYFAEAFF.

The V call is TRBV10-1, the J call TRBJ2-2; D may correspond to TRBD1 or TRBD2 (6 bases each). The germline CDR1 and CDR2 sequences are WNHNN and SYGVQD (reference sequence). This CDR3 comprises 16 residues. V lost 3 bases and J lost 1, with 12 bases in between. The CDR3: CASSDGGGLNTGELFF. The CDR3 nucleotides read TGCGCCAGCAGTGACGGAGGGGGTCTGAACACCGGGGAGCTGTTTTTT.

V is TRBV19 and J is TRBJ1-1, with D possibly matching TRBD1 (5 bases). The V gene lost 5 bases and the J gene lost 2 bases, with 15 bases spanning the gap. CDR3 length: 15 residues. CDR1 and CDR2 from the germline V gene are LNHDA and SQIVND (reference sequence). CDR3 in amino acids: CASSLGPLLNTEAFF. In DNA form, the CDR3 reads TGTGCCAGTAGTTTGGGGCCCCTCCTTAACACTGAAGCTTTCTTT.

This chain joins TRBV9 and TRBJ2-3; D gene ambiguous. The germline gives CDR1 SGDLS, CDR2 YYNGEE. V lost 0 bases and J lost 6, with 11 bases in between. The CDR3 totals 14 residues. CDR3 sequence: CASSVAGPPDTQYF. The CDR3, as DNA: TGTGCCAGCAGCGTAGCCGGTCCCCCGGATACGCAGTATTTT. The full variable domain, with the rest looked up from reference TRBV9 and TRBJ2-3, is DSGVTQTPKHLITATGQRVTLRCSPRSGDLSVYWYQQSLDQGLQFLIQYYNGEERAKGNILERFSAQQFPDLHSELNLSSLELGDSALYFCASSVAGPPDTQYFGPGTRLTVL.

The chain carries TRBV7-2 and TRBJ2-3, with 7 bases lining up with TRBD1. The CDR3 sequence is 15 residues long. Per germline, CDR1 SGHTA and CDR2 FQGNSA. The J segment lost 3 bases and the V segment lost 2 bases, leaving 5 bases of the junction unmatched. DNA for the CDR3: TGTGCCAGCAGCTTAAGGAGCAGGGGGACAGATACGCAGTATTTT. This gives the protein CASSLRSRGTDTQYF.

This chain connects TRBV24-1 to TRBJ2-3; 12 nucleotides line up with TRBD1. Germline trimming cut 3 bases from V and 10 bases from J; bases unmatched to any gene: 13. This CDR3 comprises 17 residues. Per germline, CDR1 KGHDR and CDR2 SFDVKD. The CDR3: CATSDPGTGGLLSAQYF. The CDR3 DNA is TGTGCCACCAGTGATCCAGGGACAGGGGGCTTACTGTCAGCGCAGTATTTT.

The genes are TRBV2 and TRBJ2-3; TRBD1 matches at 9 bases. The V segment lost 8 bases and the J segment 2 bases; nucleotides outside the gene matches: 5. The CDR3 runs 14 residues. Germline V gene lookup returns CDR1 SNHLY and CDR2 FYNNEI. CDR3 sequence reads: CASGDRVTTDTQYF. CDR3 DNA sequence: TGTGCCAGCGGGGACAGGGTGACCACAGATACGCAGTATTTT.

The chain employs TRBV6-5 and TRBJ1-3; D is ambiguous. CDR1 is MNHEY and CDR2 is SVGAGI in the germline V gene. Trimming removed 4 bases at V and 0 bases at J, with 10 bases between. The CDR3 is 15 residues long. This chain's CDR3 is CASSSDNLSGNTIYF. CDR3 nucleotides: TGTGCCAGCAGTTCAGACAACCTCTCTGGAAACACCATATATTTT.

The V and J genes are TRBV30 and TRBJ2-3; 8 bases map to TRBD1. There are 13 residues in the CDR3. J gave up 4 bases and V 3 bases, and 3 bases lay outside the gene matches. Germline-derived CDR1 and CDR2 are GTSNPN and SVGIG (reference sequence). The CDR3 region has the DNA TGTGCCTGGAGGGTGACAGGGGCAGATACGCAGTATTTT. Its protein product is CAWRVTGADTQYF.

In DNA, the CDR3 is TGTGCCAGCTCACGTGTCGGGGGCCGTCGAGAGACCCAGTACTTC. This translates into CASSRVGGRRETQYF. The genes are TRBV18 and TRBJ2-5, with D possibly called TRBD1 or TRBD2 (6 bases each). This CDR3 comprises 15 residues. Per the germline V gene, CDR1 is KGHSH and CDR2 is LQKENI. The V end lost 4 bases, the J end lost 4 bases, and 16 bases lay between the germline ends.

The gene calls are TRBV6-5 and TRBJ1-5, with D perhaps TRBD1 (5 bases). The germline V gene encodes CDR1 MNHEY and CDR2 SVGAGI. V lost 11 bases to trimming and J lost 3 bases, with 14 bases between them. This CDR3 has 13 amino acids. DNA of the CDR3: TGTGCCTGCCGTCGGGGCACCAATCAGCCCCAGCATTTT. It encodes CACRRGTNQPQHF.

The chain carries TRBV11-1 and TRBJ1-2; weak D call: TRBD1 (5 bases). This CDR3 region has 15 residues. Germline V CDR1 and CDR2: SGHAT, FQDESV (reference sequence). The V end was cut by 1 base, the J end by 5 bases, with 14 bases between. CDR3 sequence reads: CASSLGPNSGYGYTF. As DNA, the CDR3 is TGTGCCAGCAGCTTAGGGCCGAATTCAGGGTATGGCTACACCTTC.

The genes are TRBV4-2 and TRBJ2-3, with a weak D call TRBD1 (6 bases). CDR3 length equals 13 residues. V was trimmed by 1 base and J by 4 bases, leaving 6 bases between them. Looked up from germline, CDR1 is LGHNA and CDR2 is YNFKEQ. The CDR3 sequence: CASSQGGPDTQYF. In nucleotides, the CDR3 is TGTGCCAGCAGCCAAGGGGGGCCAGATACGCAGTATTTT.

In regard to this clone: One end of the junction fails to match germline, which may point to a read error. The chain recombines TRBV18 with TRBJ2-3; 9 nucleotides line up with TRBD2. The CDR3 consists of 15 residues. The germline CDR1 and CDR2 sequences are KGHSH and LQKENI. CDR3 amino acids: CASSPTGTSTDTQYF. The CDR3 nucleotides are TGTGCCAGCTCACCTACGGGGACTAGCACCGATACGCAGTATTTT.

This chain uses TRBV28 with TRBJ2-7; D ambiguous. V lost 2 bases and J 1 base, leaving 3 bases between the germline ends. Germline CDR1 is MDHEN and CDR2 is SYDVKM. The CDR3 is 12 amino acids. CDR3 residues: CASSLGSYEQYF. Written as DNA, the CDR3 is TGTGCCAGCAGTTTAGGGTCCTACGAGCAGTACTTC.

The chain links TRBV7-2 to TRBJ1-1, with a weak D call TRBD1 (5 bases). Between the trimmed V and J ends, which lost 4 bases and 0 bases, there was a span of 9 bases. This CDR3 is built from 14 residues. From germline, CDR1 is SGHTA and CDR2 FQGNSA. The CDR3 reads CASSYRQLNTEAFF. The CDR3 DNA is TGTGCCAGCAGCTATCGACAGCTGAACACTGAAGCTTTCTTT.

The chain uses TRBV29-1 and TRBJ1-1; 10 positions agree with TRBD1. The length of the CDR3 is 13 residues. In germline, CDR1 is SQVTM, CDR2 ANQGSEA. The junction had 11 bases not matched to a gene; V was cut back by 6 bases and J by 10 bases. This chain's CDR3 is CSVWTGGNPPAFF. The CDR3 DNA sequence: TGCAGCGTGTGGACAGGGGGTAACCCCCCAGCTTTCTTT.

The chain uses TRBV6-5 and TRBJ2-1; 7 positions match TRBD2. CDR3 size: 15 residues. Germline V lookup: CDR1 MNHEY, CDR2 SVGAGI. The V segment lost 7 bases and the J segment 0 bases; nucleotides outside the gene matches: 6. CDR3 loop: CASNSGVSSYNEQFF. CDR3 nucleotides: TGTGCCAGCAACAGCGGGGTGAGCTCCTACAATGAGCAGTTCTTC.

The V and J genes are TRBV7-9 and TRBJ1-2; D is unclear. Germline-derived CDR1 and CDR2 are SEHNR and FQNEAQ (reference sequence). This CDR3 is 12 amino acids long. The V end was cut by 1 base, the J end by 5 bases, with 5 bases between. The DNA for the CDR3 is TGTGCCAGCAGCTTAGTCTCTTATGGCTACACCTTC. Its protein product is CASSLVSYGYTF. The full variable domain, in which reference TRBV7-9 and TRBJ1-2 provide the parts outside the CDR3, is DTGVSQNPRHKITKRGQNVTFRCDPISEHNRLYWYRQTLGQGPEFLTYFQNEAQLEKSRLLSDRFSAERPKGSFSTLEIQRTEQGDSAMYLCASSLVSYGYTFGSGTRLTVV.

The V and J genes are TRBV11-2 and TRBJ1-5; D is uncertain. Germline assignment: CDR1 SGHAT and CDR2 FQNNGV. With 5 bases removed from V and 3 bases from J, the gap between germline ends came to 11 bases. The CDR3 is 14 residues long. This CDR3 is CASSADQINQPQHF. CDR3 in DNA: TGTGCCAGCAGCGCAGATCAGATCAATCAGCCCCAGCATTTT.

There are a few counts of this clone. The rearrangement links TRBV28 to TRBJ1-1; D remains unclear. Per the germline V gene, CDR1 is MDHEN and CDR2 is SYDVKM. The CDR3 has 14 residues. The ends were cut back, 6 bases at V and 0 bases at J, with 11 bases in the middle. The CDR3 nucleotides read TGTGCCAGCAGGCCGCGCCAGCTGAACACTGAAGCTTTCTTT. Its protein product is CASRPRQLNTEAFF.

The rearrangement links TRBV27 to TRBJ1-5; D remains ambiguous. V was clipped by 3 bases and J by 1 base, with 19 bases between them. CDR1 MNHEY and CDR2 SMNVEV come from the germline V gene (reference sequence). The CDR3 totals 18 residues. CDR3 sequence: CASSFSRSSSWSNQPQHF. Here the CDR3 DNA reads TGTGCCAGCAGTTTCAGCAGGAGCAGTTCGTGGAGCAATCAGCCCCAGCATTTT.

The chain is built from TRBV19 and TRBJ1-6; D gene ambiguous. V lost 9 bases and J lost 6, with 18 bases in between. Germline-derived CDR1 and CDR2 are LNHDA and SQIVND (reference sequence). This CDR3 is 15 amino acids long. This CDR3 is CARRSPLSFNSPLHF. The DNA for the CDR3 is TGTGCCAGGAGAAGCCCCCTCTCTTTTAATTCACCCCTCCACTTT.

The chain is built from TRBV29-1 and TRBJ2-5, with unresolved D. Germline loops: CDR1 SQVTM, CDR2 ANQGSEA. The CDR3 consists of 11 residues. V dropped 4 bases and J dropped 2 bases, with 5 bases sitting between them. CDR3 loop: CSVARQETQYF. DNA for the CDR3: TGCAGCGTTGCCAGACAAGAGACCCAGTACTTC.